This T cell receptor beta chain was retrieved from a study of T cell responses to AZD1222 COVID-19 vaccine (dated by TCRdb to about 2021). At the level of the whole study: AZD1222 recipients with second doses at about 4 weeks or about 12 weeks were pooled, because spike-specific TCR depth and breadth did not differ between schedules. TCR sequencing was performed for 230 to 250 trial participants, of whom approximately 200 were given two doses of AZD1222 and approximately 26 were given two doses of MenACWY control vaccine. Trial participants were enrolled into age subgroups of 18-55, 56-69 and 70-plus years, which contained about 150, 28 and 57 TCR-sequenced participants, respectively.

The CDR3 regions of human TCRbeta chains were subjected to immunosequencing. For the original study's pipeline: TCRs in the repertoires were matched against a reference library of SARS-CoV-2-specific TCRs that had been generated with the MIRA antigen-specificity platform. Breadth was defined as the fraction of unique TCRs that were SARS-CoV-2-associated. Depth was defined as the fraction of total T cells that were SARS-CoV-2-associated. Each spike-specific TCR was assigned to its reactive spike region and to a CD4 or CD8 class using the MIRA data. Log10-transformed breadth and depth values were compared by one-way ANOVA with Sidak's multiple comparisons tests. What TCRdb holds here is the immuneACCESS table cut down to in-frame rearrangements. Part of the clones is not present; checked against another copy, under half of the missing clones reflect an unresolved V gene, and the others are unexplained. V, J and clone size were drawn from that table, and D and trimming were deduced from the DNA. This sample lists under 140,000 clones; about 87% were detected once. The leading ten clones occupy over 1.5% of the sample.

Results and caveats for the whole study, not just this receptor: Only 5 to 7 AZD1222 recipients were SARS-CoV-2 seropositive at baseline, limiting conclusions about previously exposed vaccinees. In the small 56-69-year group, the increase in depth fell short of significance, most likely because of low power. Most participants were white British and females outnumbered males, and the authors suggested that clonal diversity may have been underestimated. The whole spike protein was spanned by vaccine-associated CD4 TCRs, and dominant responses were seen in regions 160-218 and 743-854. Because no day 14 peak-response samples were available, repertoires were characterized only after the peak T cell response. Epitopes outside the regions mutated in the B.1.351 and B.1.1.7 variants were reportedly recognized by nearly half of the unique spike-specific TCRs. After two AZD1222 doses, spike-specific TCR breadth and depth were significantly higher than at day 0 and than in MenACWY recipients.

The time point label on this specimen signifies: baseline before first vaccination. Vaccinee samples were obtained from the UK trials COV001 and COV002, which included a single-blind randomized controlled phase 2/3 trial of AZD1222 (ChAdOx1 nCoV-19) in healthy adults. Trial participant PBMC samples were collected at day 0 and day 28 after the second dose for TCRbeta chain sequencing. Of note for this clone: Its antigen target is currently unknown. No qualities accompany the bases; no much larger clone lies one base away.

This receptor was identified in an adult in good health. The specimen was peripheral blood, collected on day 0 of AZD1222 vaccination.

The bases are TGTGCCAGCAGCGAATCCCCAACAGGGGTCAACATACAAGAGACCCAGTACTTC. The resulting protein is CASSESPTGVNIQETQYF. The chain employs TRBV11-2 and TRBJ2-5; 7 junctional bases match TRBD1. CDR1 is given as SGHAT and CDR2 as FQNNGV, both from the germline V gene. The CDR3, from cysteine to phenylalanine, totals 18 residues. Only the CDR3 region is kept as DNA, spanning 54 bases read in frame from base 1. V ends up 5 bases short and J 2 bases short, with an unmatched junction base count of 17.